This T cell receptor (beta chain) was documented in a study of beta chain features in type 1 diabetes. Findings and limits, study-wide: Type 1 diabetes patients showed fewer insertions and more deletions at VDJ junctions. The naive, central memory and Treg TCRB repertoires of patients appeared to be more similar to one another than those of healthy donors.

Each population that was sorted was more than 95% pure. As regards this clone: Its antigen is not identified.

Expressed TCRB transcripts were sequenced, since all the RNA that had been isolated was reverse transcribed. The assay was immunoSEQ multiplex PCR, and TCRdb's table has in-frame clones only and misses some. The table lists hundreds of thousands of clones, approximately 15% of them singletons. The CDR3 extends over 15 amino acids. V lost 0 bases and J 2 bases, leaving 10 bases between the germline ends. Germline CDR1 SGHVS, CDR2 FQNEAQ. J is TRBJ1-2 and V is TRBV7-8; D not resolved. The TCR was taken from a man younger than 45 in good health. The sample was central memory CD4+ T cells from blood. The CDR3 loop is CASSLARQANYGYTF. The CDR3 DNA reads TGTGCCAGCAGCTTAGCCCGACAAGCAAACTATGGCTACACCTTC.